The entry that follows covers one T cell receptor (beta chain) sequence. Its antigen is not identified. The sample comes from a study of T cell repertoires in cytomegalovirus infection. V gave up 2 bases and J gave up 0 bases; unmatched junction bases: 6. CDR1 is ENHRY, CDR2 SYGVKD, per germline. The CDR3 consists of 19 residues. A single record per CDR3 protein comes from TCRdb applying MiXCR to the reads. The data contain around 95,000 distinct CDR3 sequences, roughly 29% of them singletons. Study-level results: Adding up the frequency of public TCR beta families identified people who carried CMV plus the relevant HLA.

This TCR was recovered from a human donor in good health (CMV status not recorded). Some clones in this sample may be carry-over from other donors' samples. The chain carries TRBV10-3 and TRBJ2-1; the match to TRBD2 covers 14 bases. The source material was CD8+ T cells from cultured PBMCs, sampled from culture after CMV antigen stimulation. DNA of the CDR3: TGTGCCATCAGTGAGCCGGGACTAGCGGGGGTCGACTCCTACAATGAGCAGTTCTTC. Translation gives CAISEPGLAGVDSYNEQFF.